This is a list of T cell receptor beta chains from one sample in a study of Ad26.COV2.S vaccination and SARS-CoV-2 variants. Produced via immunoSEQ multiplex PCR; TCRdb's table is partial and in-frame only. The sample gives 300,000 to 400,000 clones, roughly nine tenths of which show up once; roughly 3.9% is in the top ten. The sample was peripheral blood, taken after recovery from COVID-19. These receptors came from a human donor who had recovered from COVID-19. Both conserved end residues are part of each CDR3. The D gene is left open where the match is weak. Clone size is not always given. Where it is, it says once, few, many or a class for expanded clones.

j_call d_call cdr3_length clone_size v_call cdr3_aa cdr3_nt
TRBJ2-7 TRBD2 13 . TRBV9 CASGGSGGDEQYF TGTGCCAGCGGGGGGAGCGGGGGCGACGAGCAGTACTTC
TRBJ2-7 TRBD1 14 . TRBV5-4 CASSWGQGRDEQYF TGTGCCAGCAGCTGGGGACAGGGACGAGACGAGCAGTACTTC
TRBJ2-3 TRBD2 16 once TRBV4-1 CASTPALAGGTDTQYF TGCGCCAGCACCCCAGCACTAGCGGGAGGCACAGATACGCAGTATTTT
TRBJ2-5 TRBD1 14 . TRBV5-1 CASSLDRGGETQYF TGCGCCAGCAGCCTAGACAGGGGAGGAGAGACCCAGTACTTC
TRBJ2-3 . 14 . TRBV3-1/TRBV3-2 CASSREGPTDTQYF TGTGCCAGCAGCCGAGAGGGGCCCACAGATACGCAGTATTTT
TRBJ2-7 TRBD2 15 . TRBV11-2 CASSSNSGGPYEQYF TGTGCCAGCAGCTCGAATAGCGGGGGTCCCTACGAGCAGTACTTC
TRBJ1-6 . 15 . TRBV6-5 CASSFSGFGNSPLHF TGTGCCAGCAGTTTCTCGGGGTTCGGAAATTCACCCCTCCACTTT
TRBJ1-5 . 19 . TRBV6-4 CASSDWMPGGRYSNQPQHF TGTGCCAGCAGTGACTGGATGCCTGGGGGCCGTTATAGCAATCAGCCCCAGCATTTT
TRBJ1-5 TRBD1 15 . TRBV5-8 CASSLTGRIDQPQHF TGTGCCAGCAGCCTGACAGGGAGAATCGATCAGCCCCAGCATTTT
TRBJ2-7 . 12 . TRBV10-3 CAIRDRAYEQYF TGTGCCATCAGGGACCGGGCCTACGAGCAGTACTTC
TRBJ1-2 . 14 . TRBV6-2/TRBV6-3 CASSYTRGGYGYTF TGTGCCAGCAGTTACACTCGCGGGGGCTATGGCTACACCTTC
TRBJ2-2 TRBD2 16 . TRBV19 CASSLPAGGDTGELFF TGTGCCAGTAGCCTACCCGCCGGGGGGGACACCGGGGAGCTGTTTTTT
TRBJ1-1 . 14 . TRBV15 CATSSWAGNTEAFF TGTGCCACCAGCAGCTGGGCCGGGAACACTGAAGCTTTCTTT
TRBJ1-2 TRBD1 16 . TRBV2 CASSEVPRGDSYGYTF TGTGCCAGCAGTGAAGTCCCCAGGGGGGACAGCTATGGCTACACCTTC
TRBJ2-5 . 15 . TRBV15 CATSRDHQGGETQYF TGTGCCACCAGCAGAGATCACCAGGGGGGAGAGACCCAGTACTTC
TRBJ1-3 TRBD1 15 . TRBV19 CASSIGQGAGNTIYF TGTGCCAGTAGTATTGGACAGGGGGCGGGAAACACCATATATTTT
TRBJ1-1 TRBD1 14 . TRBV2 CASRVEGARGEAFF TGTGCCAGCAGGGTAGAGGGGGCCCGGGGTGAAGCTTTCTTT
TRBJ2-1 . 16 . TRBV9 CASSVARVDPESEQFF TGTGCCAGCAGCGTAGCCCGGGTGGACCCGGAGTCTGAGCAGTTCTTC
TRBJ2-7 . 13 . TRBV7-2 CASSLDRAHEQYF TGTGCCAGCAGCTTAGATCGGGCCCACGAGCAGTACTTC
TRBJ1-1 . 15 . TRBV18 CASSPSENMNTEAFF TGTGCCAGCTCACCATCTGAAAACATGAACACTGAAGCTTTCTTT
TRBJ1-5 . 14 once TRBV10-1 CASSSRDDGQPQHF TGCGCCAGCAGTTCGAGGGACGACGGTCAGCCCCAGCATTTT
TRBJ1-2 . 15 . TRBV6-1 CASSEATTGIYGYTF TGTGCCAGCAGTGAAGCGACTACAGGGATCTATGGCTACACCTTC
TRBJ1-2 TRBD1 15 . TRBV20-1 CSASRPGQGDYGYTF TGCAGTGCTAGTCGCCCCGGACAGGGGGACTATGGCTACACCTTC
TRBJ2-1 . 15 . TRBV5-5 CASSLLGLNYNEQFF TGTGCCAGCAGTTTGCTGGGCCTCAATTACAATGAGCAGTTCTTC
TRBJ2-5 TRBD2 15 . TRBV9 CASSASGGPGETQYF TGTGCCAGCAGCGCCAGCGGGGGGCCGGGGGAGACCCAGTACTTC